The 5 T cell receptor beta chains in this list originate from one sample, sequenced in a study of vaccination and CD4 T cells after COVID-19. For these TCRs, the target antigens are not known. At the Johns Hopkins FTIC core, DNA taken from cultured CD4+ T cells was sequenced by way of the Oncomine TCR Beta short-read assay. TCRdb fed the PCR reads into MiXCR, producing one record per CDR3 protein. This table has about 20,000 distinct CDR3 sequences, nearly 50% appearing once. Treatment defined: approximately 10-day PBMC culture with coronavirus spike peptide pools or control peptides (ViraFEST assay). The sequencing here drew on CD4+ T cells from blood, cultured in vitro, taken before SARS-CoV-2 vaccination. The receptors come from a human donor who had recovered from COVID-19.

In its sample, this clonotype was seen once. The chain employs TRBV7-2 and TRBJ2-3, with D perhaps matching TRBD2 (5 bases). Trimming removed 1 base at V and 3 bases at J, with 14 bases between. The CDR3 extends over 16 amino acids. Per the germline V gene, CDR1 is SGHTA and CDR2 is FQGNSA. The CDR3 DNA is TGTGCCAGCAGCTTAGGAGGGTCGGGCGGAACAGATACGCAGTATTTT. This encodes CASSLGGSGGTDTQYF.

This clonotype has a handful of counts. The chain has TRBV6-2 or TRBV6-3 and TRBJ2-5; 7 bases are shared with TRBD1. V was pared by 7 bases and J by 3 bases, with 11 bases of the junction left unmatched. Germline lookup yields CDR1 MNHEY and CDR2 SVGEGT. This CDR3 has 15 residues. DNA for the CDR3: TGTGCCAGCAATCATCGGGGACAGCACAAAGAGACCCAGTACTTC. It is translated as CASNHRGQHKETQYF.

The chain recombines TRBV2 with TRBJ1-2, with a weak D call TRBD1 (5 bases). The V gene's germline CDR1 is SNHLY and CDR2 FYNNEI. V was shortened by 4 bases and J by 2 bases, with 11 bases between the two germline ends. The CDR3 spans 14 residues. The CDR3 DNA is TGTGCCAGCAGTGGAGGCAGGGTGAACTATGGCTACACCTTC. It is translated as CASSGGRVNYGYTF.

This clonotype turned up a few times. This sequence joins TRBV7-8 and TRBJ2-5; weak D call: TRBD2 (7 bases). Germline CDR1 and CDR2: SGHVS and FQNEAQ. V was shortened by 1 base and J by 5 bases, with 20 bases between the two germline ends. The CDR3 runs 17 residues. DNA for the CDR3: TGTGCCAGCAGCTTAGTCGGCGCGGGGGCTCGTAAGGAGACCCAGTACTTC. It yields the protein CASSLVGAGARKETQYF.

The chain employs TRBV6-2 or TRBV6-3 and TRBJ2-1; TRBD2 agrees at 11 bases. The CDR3 runs 13 residues. Looked up from germline, CDR1 is MNHEY and CDR2 is SVGEGT. J was trimmed by 5 bases and V by 10 bases; bases with no gene match: 4. For the CDR3, the DNA is TGTGCCATCGATAGCGGGAGGGACAATGAGCAGTTCTTC. Amino acids: CAIDSGRDNEQFF.